The 8 T cell receptor beta chains below come from one sample, sequenced in a study of beta chain features in type 1 diabetes (dated by TCRdb to the late 2010s). On the study overall, not on this receptor specifically: In all four CD4+ subsets, TCRB CDR3 length was moderately but significantly shorter in type 1 diabetes patients.

The method was the immunoSEQ multiplex PCR assay. The entire amount of isolated RNA was reverse transcribed using the High Capacity cDNA Reverse Transcription Kit, so the sequenced TCRB transcripts were expressed ones. In its TCRdb copy, this immuneACCESS table keeps in-frame sequences only and misses some clones. Where compared with another copy, unresolved V genes explain less than half of these, and the others have no known cause. The sample has around 280,000 clones on record, 15% of them singletons. Around 0.015% of the sample is held by the ten biggest clonotypes. Which antigens these TCRs recognize remains unknown. Source material: naive CD4+ T cells from blood. The sample's cell subset or site label, in plain terms: true naive CD4+ T cells. The source of these receptors is a man in his late teens or twenties with type 1 diabetes.

Details on this clone: Other DNA sequences within the sample encode an identical CDR3. This chain links TRBV5-1 with TRBJ2-5, with D possibly being TRBD1 (6 bases). Germline V lookup: CDR1 SGHRS, CDR2 YFSETQ. The V end was cut by 0 bases, the J end by 5 bases, with 8 bases between. This CDR3 region has 13 residues. For the CDR3, the DNA is TGCGCCAGCAGCTTGGACAGGGCCGAGACCCAGTACTTC. Protein product: CASSLDRAETQYF.

The table lists this clone with a few counts. The chain uses TRBV5-1 and TRBJ2-1, with 7 bases that match TRBD2. Germline CDR1 is SGHRS and CDR2 is YFSETQ. After removal of 4 bases from V and 1 base from J, the junction contained 5 bases not matched to a gene. The length of the CDR3 is 15 residues. The DNA of the CDR3 is TGCGCCAGCAGCCCCGGACTAGGTTCCTACAATGAGCAGTTCTTC. It specifies CASSPGLGSYNEQFF. Looking up the rest from reference TRBV5-1 and TRBJ2-1 gives the full variable domain: KAGVTQTPRYLIKTRGQQVTLSCSPISGHRSVSWYQQTPGQGLQFLFEYFSETQRNKGNFPGRFSGRQFSNSRSEMNVSTLELGDSALYLCASSPGLGSYNEQFFGPGTRLTVL.

This clone appeared a few times. V usage is TRBV28 and J usage is TRBJ2-7; maybe TRBD2 (6 bases). This CDR3 contains 17 residues. V was trimmed by 4 bases and J by 5 bases, leaving 24 bases between them. Germline V CDR1 and CDR2: MDHEN, SYDVKM. This CDR3 reads CASSSPGSSAGQHEQYF. CDR3 nucleotide sequence: TGTGCCAGCAGTTCCCCGGGGAGTTCAGCGGGTCAGCACGAGCAGTACTTC.

This clone was seen a handful of times. The gene calls are TRBV6-1 and TRBJ2-2; 8 bases align to TRBD1. The CDR3 loop spans 15 amino acids. CDR1 and CDR2 (germline): MNHNS, SASEGT. With V trimmed by 3 bases and J by 4 bases, 4 bases remained unmatched. CDR3 nucleotide sequence: TGTGCCAGCAGTGACCCCGGACAGGGCACCGGGGAGCTGTTTTTT. It encodes CASSDPGQGTGELFF.

The rearrangement joins TRBV30 to TRBJ1-3, with TRBD1 identical over 9 bases. Germline lookup yields CDR1 GTSNPN and CDR2 SVGIG (reference sequence). The CDR3 contains 16 residues. V dropped 2 bases and J dropped 7; count of bases not matched to a gene: 12. The DNA for the CDR3 is TGTGCCTGGAGTTTCGCCGGGACAGGGAGTGGGAACACCATATATTTT. It encodes CAWSFAGTGSGNTIYF.

This clone was observed a handful of times. The V gene is TRBV28, the J gene TRBJ1-5; D is unresolved. Trimming cost V 3 bases and J 4 bases, with 7 bases left between them. Germline V gene lookup returns CDR1 MDHEN and CDR2 SYDVKM. The CDR3 covers 13 residues. CDR3 bases: TGTGCCAGCAGTTTCCCCGGGAATCAGCCCCAGCATTTT. Protein product: CASSFPGNQPQHF.

The table lists this clone with a few counts. This rearrangement joins TRBV29-1 to TRBJ2-5; TRBD1 might be the D (5 bases). Germline V lookup: CDR1 SQVTM, CDR2 ANQGSEA. The CDR3 sequence is 14 residues long. The V gene lost 4 bases and the J gene lost 3 bases, with 15 bases spanning the gap. The CDR3 protein is CSVGAGSRKETQYF. CDR3 nucleotides: TGCAGCGTTGGAGCAGGGTCCAGAAAAGAGACCCAGTACTTC.

In its sample, this clone was seen a few times. The chain has TRBV5-1 and TRBJ2-7; TRBD2 might be the D (7 bases). Germline values: CDR1 SGHRS, CDR2 YFSETQ. The CDR3 extends over 13 amino acids. The V and J ends lost 4 bases and 6 bases respectively, with 14 bases between them. This chain's CDR3 is CASSLPGGSEQYF. CDR3 DNA sequence: TGCGCCAGCAGCCTGCCGGGGGGCAGCGAGCAGTACTTC.